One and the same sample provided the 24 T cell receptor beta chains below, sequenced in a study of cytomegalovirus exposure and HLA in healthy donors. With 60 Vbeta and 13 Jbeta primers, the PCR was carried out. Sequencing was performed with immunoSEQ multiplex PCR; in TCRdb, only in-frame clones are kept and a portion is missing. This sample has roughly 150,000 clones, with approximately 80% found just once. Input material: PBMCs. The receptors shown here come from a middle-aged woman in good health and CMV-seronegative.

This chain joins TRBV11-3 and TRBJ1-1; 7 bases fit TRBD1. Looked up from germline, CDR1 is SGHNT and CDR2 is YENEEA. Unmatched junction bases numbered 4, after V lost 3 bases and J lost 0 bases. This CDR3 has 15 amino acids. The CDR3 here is CASSLGQSLNTEAFF. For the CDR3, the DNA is TGTGCCAGCAGCTTGGGACAGAGTCTGAACACTGAAGCTTTCTTT.

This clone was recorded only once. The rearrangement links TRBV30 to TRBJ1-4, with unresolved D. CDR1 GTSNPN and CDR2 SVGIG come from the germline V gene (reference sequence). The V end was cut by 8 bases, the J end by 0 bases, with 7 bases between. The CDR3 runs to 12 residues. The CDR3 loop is CALAATNEKLFF. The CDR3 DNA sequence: TGTGCCCTGGCTGCAACTAATGAAAAACTGTTTTTT.

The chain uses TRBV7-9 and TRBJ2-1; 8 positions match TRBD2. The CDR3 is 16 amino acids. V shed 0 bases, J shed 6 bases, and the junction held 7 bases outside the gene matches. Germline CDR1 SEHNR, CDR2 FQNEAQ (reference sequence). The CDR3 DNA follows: TGTGCCAGCAGCTTAGCGCTCGGGAGGGCCCTCAATGAGCAGTTCTTC. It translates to CASSLALGRALNEQFF.

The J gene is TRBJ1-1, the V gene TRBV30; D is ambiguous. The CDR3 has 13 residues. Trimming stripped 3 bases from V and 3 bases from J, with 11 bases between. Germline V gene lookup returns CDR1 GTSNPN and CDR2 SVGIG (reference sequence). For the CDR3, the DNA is TGTGCCTGGAGGACCCAACGGGACACTGAAGCTTTCTTT. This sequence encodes CAWRTQRDTEAFF.

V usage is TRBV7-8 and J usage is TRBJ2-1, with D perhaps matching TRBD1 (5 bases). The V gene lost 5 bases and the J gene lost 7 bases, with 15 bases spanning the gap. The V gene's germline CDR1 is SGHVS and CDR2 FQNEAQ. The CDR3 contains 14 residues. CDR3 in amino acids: CASSKTTVVNEQFF. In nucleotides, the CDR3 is TGTGCCAGCAGCAAAACGACAGTGGTGAATGAGCAGTTCTTC.

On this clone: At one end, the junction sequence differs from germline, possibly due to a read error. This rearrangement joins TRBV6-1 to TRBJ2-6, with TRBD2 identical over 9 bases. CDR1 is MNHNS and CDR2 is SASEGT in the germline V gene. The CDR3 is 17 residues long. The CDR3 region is CASSVASGNSGANGLTF. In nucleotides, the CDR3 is TGTGCCAGCAGTGTGGCTAGCGGGAACTCTGGGGCCAACGGCCTGACTTTC.

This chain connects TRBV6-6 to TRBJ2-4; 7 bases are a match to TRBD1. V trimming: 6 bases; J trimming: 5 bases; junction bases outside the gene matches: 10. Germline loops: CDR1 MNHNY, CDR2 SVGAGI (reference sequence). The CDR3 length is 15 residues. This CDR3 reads CASSYTWQGENIQYF. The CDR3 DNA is TGTGCCAGCAGCTACACATGGCAGGGGGAAAACATTCAGTACTTC.

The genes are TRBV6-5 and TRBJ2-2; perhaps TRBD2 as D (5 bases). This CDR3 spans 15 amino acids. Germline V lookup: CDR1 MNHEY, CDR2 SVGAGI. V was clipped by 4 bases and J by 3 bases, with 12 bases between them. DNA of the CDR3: TGTGCCAGCAGTTCGAGGGCAGCCTACACCGGGGAGCTGTTTTTT. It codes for CASSSRAAYTGELFF.

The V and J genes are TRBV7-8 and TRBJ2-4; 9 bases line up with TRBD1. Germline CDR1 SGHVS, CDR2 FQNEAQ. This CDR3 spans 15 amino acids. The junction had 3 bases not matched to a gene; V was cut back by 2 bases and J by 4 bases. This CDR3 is CASSLRGQGKNIQYF. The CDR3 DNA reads TGTGCCAGCAGCTTACGCGGACAGGGGAAAAACATTCAGTACTTC.

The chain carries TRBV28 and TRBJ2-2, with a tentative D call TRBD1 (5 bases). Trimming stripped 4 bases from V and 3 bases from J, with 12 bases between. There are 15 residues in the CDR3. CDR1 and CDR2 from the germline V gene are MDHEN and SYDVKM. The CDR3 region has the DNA TGTGCCAGCAGTTACCAGGGAAAGGACACCGGGGAGCTGTTTTTT. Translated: CASSYQGKDTGELFF.

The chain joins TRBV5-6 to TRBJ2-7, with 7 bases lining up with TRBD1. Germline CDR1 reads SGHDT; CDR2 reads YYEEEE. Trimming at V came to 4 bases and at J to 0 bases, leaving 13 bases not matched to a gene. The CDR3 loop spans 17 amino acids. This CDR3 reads CASSTYYTGADSYEQYF. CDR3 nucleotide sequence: TGTGCCAGCAGCACCTATTATACAGGGGCTGACTCCTACGAGCAGTACTTC.

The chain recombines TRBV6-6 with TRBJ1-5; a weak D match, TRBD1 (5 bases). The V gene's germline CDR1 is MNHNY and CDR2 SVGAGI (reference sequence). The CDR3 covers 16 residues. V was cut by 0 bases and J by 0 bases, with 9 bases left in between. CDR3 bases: TGTGCCAGCAGTTACTCGGGGGGAGTTAGCAATCAGCCCCAGCATTTT. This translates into CASSYSGGVSNQPQHF.

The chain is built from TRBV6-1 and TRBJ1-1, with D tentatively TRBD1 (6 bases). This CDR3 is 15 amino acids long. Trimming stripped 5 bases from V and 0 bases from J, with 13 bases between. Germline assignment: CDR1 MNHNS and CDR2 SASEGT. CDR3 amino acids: CASSRLGQMNTEAFF. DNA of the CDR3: TGTGCCAGCAGTCGACTCGGACAGATGAACACTGAAGCTTTCTTT.

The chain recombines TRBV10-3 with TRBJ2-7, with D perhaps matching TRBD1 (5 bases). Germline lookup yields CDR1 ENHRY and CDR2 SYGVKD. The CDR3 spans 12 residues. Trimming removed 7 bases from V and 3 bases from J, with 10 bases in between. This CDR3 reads CAIKNDSYEQYF. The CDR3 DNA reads TGTGCCATCAAAAACGACAGCTACGAGCAGTACTTC.

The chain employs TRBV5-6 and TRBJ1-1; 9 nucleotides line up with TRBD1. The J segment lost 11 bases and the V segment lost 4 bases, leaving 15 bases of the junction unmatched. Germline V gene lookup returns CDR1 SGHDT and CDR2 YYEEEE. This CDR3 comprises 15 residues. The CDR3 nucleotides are TGTGCCAGCAGCGACCAGGGGACAGGGACCCTGAAGGCTTTCTTT. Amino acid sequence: CASSDQGTGTLKAFF.

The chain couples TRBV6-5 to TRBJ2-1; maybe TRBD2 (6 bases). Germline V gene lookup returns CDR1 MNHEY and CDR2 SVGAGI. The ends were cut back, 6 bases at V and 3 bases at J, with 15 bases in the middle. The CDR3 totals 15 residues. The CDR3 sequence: CASSLTGGIYNEQFF. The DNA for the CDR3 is TGTGCCAGCAGCCTTACCGGCGGGATCTACAATGAGCAGTTCTTC.

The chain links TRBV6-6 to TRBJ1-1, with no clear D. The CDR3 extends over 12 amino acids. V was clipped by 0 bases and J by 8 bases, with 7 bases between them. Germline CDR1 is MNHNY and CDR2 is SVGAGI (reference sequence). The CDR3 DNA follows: TGTGCCAGCAGTTACTCTTTGAGGGAAGCTTTCTTT. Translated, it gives CASSYSLREAFF.

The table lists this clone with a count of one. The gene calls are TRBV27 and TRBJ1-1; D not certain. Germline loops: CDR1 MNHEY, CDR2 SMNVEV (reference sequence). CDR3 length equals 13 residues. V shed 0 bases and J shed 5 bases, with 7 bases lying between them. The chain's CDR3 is CASSLSIGTEAFF. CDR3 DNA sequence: TGTGCCAGCAGTTTATCGATCGGGACTGAAGCTTTCTTT.

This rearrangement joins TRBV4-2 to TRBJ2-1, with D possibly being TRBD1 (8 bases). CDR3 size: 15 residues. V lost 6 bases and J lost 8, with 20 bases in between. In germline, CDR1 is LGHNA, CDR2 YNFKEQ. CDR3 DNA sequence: TGTGCCAGCAGTCCTAAACAGGGGGGGTCGGATGAGCAGTTCTTC. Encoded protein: CASSPKQGGSDEQFF.

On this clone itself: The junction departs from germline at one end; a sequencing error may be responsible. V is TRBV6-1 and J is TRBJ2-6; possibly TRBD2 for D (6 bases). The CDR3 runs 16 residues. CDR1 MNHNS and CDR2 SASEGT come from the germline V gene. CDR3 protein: CASSDGSGSGANGLTF. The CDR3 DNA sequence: TGTGCCAGCAGTGACGGGAGTGGCTCTGGGGCCAACGGCCTGACTTTC.

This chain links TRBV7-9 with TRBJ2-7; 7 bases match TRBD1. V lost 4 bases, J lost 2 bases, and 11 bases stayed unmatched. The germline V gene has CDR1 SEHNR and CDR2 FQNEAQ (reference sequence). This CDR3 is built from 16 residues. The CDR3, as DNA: TGTGCCAGCAGCTCGCCCATGACAGGGAAAGCCTACGAGCAGTACTTC. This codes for CASSSPMTGKAYEQYF.

The CDR3 loop reads CASSYQNREAFF. The CDR3 bases are TGTGCCAGCAGTTACCAAAACAGAGAAGCTTTCTTT. The chain couples TRBV6-5 to TRBJ1-1; no firm D call. V lost 2 bases to trimming and J lost 8 bases, with 9 bases between them. Germline V gene lookup returns CDR1 MNHEY and CDR2 SVGAGI. This CDR3 is built from 12 residues.

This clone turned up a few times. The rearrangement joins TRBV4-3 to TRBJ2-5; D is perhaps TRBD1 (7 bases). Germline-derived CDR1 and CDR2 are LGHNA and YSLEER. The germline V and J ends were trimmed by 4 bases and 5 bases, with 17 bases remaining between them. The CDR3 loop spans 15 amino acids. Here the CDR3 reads CASSRTTDRAETQYF. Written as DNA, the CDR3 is TGCGCCAGCAGCCGGACTACCGACAGGGCCGAGACCCAGTACTTC.

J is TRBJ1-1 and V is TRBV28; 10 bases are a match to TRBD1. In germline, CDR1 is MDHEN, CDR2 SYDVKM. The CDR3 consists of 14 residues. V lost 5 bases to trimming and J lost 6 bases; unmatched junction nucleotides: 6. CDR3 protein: CASSQTGGPPEAFF. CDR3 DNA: TGTGCCAGCAGTCAGACAGGGGGCCCCCCTGAAGCTTTCTTT.